This T cell receptor beta chain was sequenced for a study of T cells in Graves' hyperthyroidism and ophthalmopathy. Background on the study: Peripheral blood samples were taken at initial diagnosis, prior to any treatment.

Diagnosis rested on symptoms, serum thyroxine and TRAb, thyroid ultrasound, and orbital computed tomography. Germline assignment: CDR1 MNHEY and CDR2 SVGEGT. The CDR3 contains 14 residues. The V end lost 6 bases, the J end lost 0 bases, and 8 bases lay between the germline ends. The TCR beta CDR3 regions underwent amplification using RNA transcripts as the source. Using the HTBI primer set, a first-round RT-PCR was run on the TCR CDR3. Each CDR3 protein is one row after TCRdb ran MiXCR on the multiplex PCR reads. The table includes some 530,000 distinct CDR3 sequences, about 22% detected once. This clonotype was seen a few times. Its target is not known. Study results and caveats: Most thyroid clonotypes expanded above 0.001 were also detected in blood.

The sample consisted of blood. This chain links TRBV6-2 or TRBV6-3 with TRBJ1-4; no clear D. The sequence derives from a woman in her sixties or seventies with Graves' ophthalmopathy. As DNA, the CDR3 is TGTGCCAGCAGCCTCAGGTCAACTAATGAAAAACTGTTTTTT. Its protein is CASSLRSTNEKLFF.